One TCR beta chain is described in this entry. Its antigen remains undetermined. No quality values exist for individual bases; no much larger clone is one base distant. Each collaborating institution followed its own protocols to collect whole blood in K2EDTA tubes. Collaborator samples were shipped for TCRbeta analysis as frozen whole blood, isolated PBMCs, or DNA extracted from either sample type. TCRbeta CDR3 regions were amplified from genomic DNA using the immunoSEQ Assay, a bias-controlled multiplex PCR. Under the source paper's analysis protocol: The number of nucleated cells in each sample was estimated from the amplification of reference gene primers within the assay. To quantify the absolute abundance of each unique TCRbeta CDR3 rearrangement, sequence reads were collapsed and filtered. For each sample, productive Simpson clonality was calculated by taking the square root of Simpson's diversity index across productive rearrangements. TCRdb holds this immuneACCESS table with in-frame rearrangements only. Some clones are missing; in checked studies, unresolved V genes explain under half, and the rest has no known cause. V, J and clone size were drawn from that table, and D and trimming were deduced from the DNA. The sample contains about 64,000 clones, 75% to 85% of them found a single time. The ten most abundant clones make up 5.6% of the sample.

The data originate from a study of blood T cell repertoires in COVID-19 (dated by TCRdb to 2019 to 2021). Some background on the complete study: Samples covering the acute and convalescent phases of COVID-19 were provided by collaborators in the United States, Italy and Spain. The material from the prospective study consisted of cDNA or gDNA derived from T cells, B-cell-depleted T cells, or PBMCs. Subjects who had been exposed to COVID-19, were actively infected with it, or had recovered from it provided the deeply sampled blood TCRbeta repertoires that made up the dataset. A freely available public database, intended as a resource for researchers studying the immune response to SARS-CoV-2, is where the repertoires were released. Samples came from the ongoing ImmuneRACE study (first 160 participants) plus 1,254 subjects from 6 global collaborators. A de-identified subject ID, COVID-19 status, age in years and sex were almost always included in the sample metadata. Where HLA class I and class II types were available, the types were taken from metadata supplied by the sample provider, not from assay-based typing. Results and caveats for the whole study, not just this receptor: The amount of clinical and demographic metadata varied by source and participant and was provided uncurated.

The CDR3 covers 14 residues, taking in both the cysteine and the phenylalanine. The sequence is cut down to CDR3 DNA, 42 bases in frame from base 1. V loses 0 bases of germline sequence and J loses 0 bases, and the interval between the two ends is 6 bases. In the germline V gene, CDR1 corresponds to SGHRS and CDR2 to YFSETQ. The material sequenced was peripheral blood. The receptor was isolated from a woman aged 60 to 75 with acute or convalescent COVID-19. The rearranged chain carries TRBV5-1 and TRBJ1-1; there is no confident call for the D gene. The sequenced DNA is TGCGCCAGCAGCTTGGGCGAGATGAACACTGAAGCTTTCTTT. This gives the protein CASSLGEMNTEAFF.